The clone carrying this T cell receptor beta chain was picked up many times. The germline CDR1 and CDR2 sequences are LNHDA and SQIVND (reference sequence). The CDR3 extends over 17 amino acids. V was trimmed by 6 bases and J by 4 bases, leaving 23 bases between them. The record originates from a study of breast tumors, draining lymph nodes, adjacent tissues. Each CDR3 protein is one row after TCRdb ran MiXCR on the multiplex PCR reads. The sample lists about 21,000 distinct CDR3 sequences; around 50% were seen once. The chain is built from TRBV19 and TRBJ2-3; D perhaps matches TRBD2 (6 bases). The sample was breast tumor tissue. This TCR was recovered from a female donor with breast cancer. Some clones in this sample may be carry-over from other donors' samples. CDR3 nucleotide sequence: TGTGCCAGTAGAAGGAACACGGGCTCTGGAGGGGCAGATACGCAGTATTTT. Residues: CASRRNTGSGGADTQYF.